Presented here are 9 T cell receptor beta chains from one specimen sequenced in a study of blood T cell repertoires in COVID-19. This table comes from immunoSEQ multiplex PCR, and its TCRdb copy is limited to in-frame clones, with some not included. Among 200,000 to 250,000 clones listed, about 79% were seen once. The sequencing input was PBMCs or T cells enriched from blood (not recorded which). The source of these receptors is an older woman who had recovered from COVID-19.

This rearrangement joins TRBV12-3 or TRBV12-4 to TRBJ1-1; D uncertain. Between the trimmed V and J ends, which lost 3 bases and 4 bases, there was a span of 9 bases. The CDR3 consists of 13 residues. CDR3 sequence reads: CASSFGAGTEAFF. Here the CDR3 DNA reads TGTGCCAGCAGTTTCGGTGCTGGCACTGAAGCTTTCTTT.

The table lists this clone with a few counts. The CDR3 reads CASSDRQVWDYGYTF. The CDR3 DNA sequence: TGTGCCAGCAGTGACCGTCAGGTTTGGGACTATGGCTACACCTTC. This chain links TRBV6-4 with TRBJ1-2, with D unresolved. This CDR3 is 15 amino acids long. Germline V gene data show CDR1 as MRHNA and CDR2 as SNTAGT. V was cut by 2 bases and J by 3 bases, with 13 bases left in between.

V is TRBV11-2 and J is TRBJ2-5; D ambiguous. V was cut by 5 bases and J by 0 bases, with 16 bases left in between. The V gene's germline CDR1 is SGHAT and CDR2 FQNNGV. The CDR3 runs to 16 residues. This chain's CDR3 is CASSPYPKADQETQYF. CDR3 nucleotides: TGTGCCAGCAGCCCCTACCCCAAGGCGGACCAAGAGACCCAGTACTTC.

This clone has ten or more counts. This chain links TRBV28 with TRBJ1-1; 8 bases are shared with TRBD1. V was clipped by 7 bases and J by 0 bases; unmatched bases: 13. Germline-derived CDR1 and CDR2 are MDHEN and SYDVKM. The CDR3 runs 17 residues. CDR3 amino acids: CASTPGGQGAMNTEAFF. The DNA of the CDR3 is TGTGCCAGCACCCCTGGGGGGCAGGGGGCGATGAACACTGAAGCTTTCTTT.

This chain joins TRBV12-3 or TRBV12-4 and TRBJ1-2, with D hard to call. V lost 7 bases to trimming and J lost 10 bases, with 16 bases between them. The CDR3 totals 12 residues. The CDR3 nucleotides read TGTGCCAGCAAACCCCCCGGGGTCGACTACACCTTC. It specifies CASKPPGVDYTF.

This clone was seen a few times. The CDR3 loop reads CASSLTGGSYEQYF. CDR3 nucleotide sequence: TGTGCCAGCAGCTTAACAGGGGGATCCTACGAGCAGTACTTC. J is TRBJ2-7 and V is TRBV7-8; TRBD1 agrees at 8 bases. The CDR3 contains 14 residues. Losses at the gene ends were 2 bases for V and 1 base for J; bases not matched to a gene: 1. Germline V CDR1 and CDR2: SGHVS, FQNEAQ.

The V call is TRBV12-5, the J call TRBJ1-5, with D perhaps matching TRBD1 (6 bases). Trimming shortened V by 0 bases and J by 4 bases, and 13 bases separated the two germline ends. Germline V gene sequence: CDR1 LGHNT, CDR2 FRNRAP. CDR3 length: 16 amino acids. CDR3 in amino acids: CASGLVRRTVNQPQHF. The CDR3 DNA sequence: TGTGCTAGTGGTTTGGTACGAAGGACAGTAAATCAGCCCCAGCATTTT.

This clone was detected once. This chain connects TRBV7-9 to TRBJ1-2, with 7 bases aligning to TRBD1. V was clipped by 5 bases and J by 8 bases; unmatched bases: 14. Germline V gene data show CDR1 as SEHNR and CDR2 as FQNEAQ (reference sequence). The CDR3 is made up of 15 amino acids. The CDR3 reads CASSRDLEGAVGYTF. In nucleotides, the CDR3 is TGTGCCAGCAGCCGGGATTTGGAGGGGGCTGTAGGCTACACCTTC.

The CDR3 here is CASSIPTGIGYGYTF. The CDR3 DNA follows: TGTGCCAGTAGTATACCGACAGGGATCGGGTATGGCTACACCTTC. V gene TRBV19 combines with J gene TRBJ1-2; 7 bases match TRBD1. The germline V gene encodes CDR1 LNHDA and CDR2 SQIVND (reference sequence). There are 15 residues in the CDR3. Trimming took 2 bases from V and 5 from J; bases not matched to a gene: 8.